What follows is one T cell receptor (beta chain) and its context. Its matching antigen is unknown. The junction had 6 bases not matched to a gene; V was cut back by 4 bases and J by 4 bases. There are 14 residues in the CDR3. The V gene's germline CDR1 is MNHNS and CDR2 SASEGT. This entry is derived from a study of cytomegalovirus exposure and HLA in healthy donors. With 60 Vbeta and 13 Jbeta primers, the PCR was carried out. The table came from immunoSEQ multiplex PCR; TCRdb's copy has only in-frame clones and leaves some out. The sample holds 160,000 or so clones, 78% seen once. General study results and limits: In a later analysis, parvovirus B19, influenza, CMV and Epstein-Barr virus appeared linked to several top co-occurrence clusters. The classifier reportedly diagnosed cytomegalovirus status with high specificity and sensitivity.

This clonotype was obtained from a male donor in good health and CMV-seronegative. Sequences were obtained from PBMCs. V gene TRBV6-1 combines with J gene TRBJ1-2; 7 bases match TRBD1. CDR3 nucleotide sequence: TGTGCCAGCAGTGGGTGGGACAGTCTCTATGGCTACACCTTC. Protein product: CASSGWDSLYGYTF.